This TCR beta chain was profiled in a study of cytomegalovirus exposure and HLA in healthy donors. This PCR relied on a set of 60 Vbeta primers and 13 Jbeta primers. Profiling relied on immunoSEQ multiplex PCR, and the TCRdb table lists in-frame clones only, not all of them. The sample lists roughly 130,000 clones; 80% were seen once. This cohort consisted of healthy bone marrow donors. Germline values: CDR1 LNHDA, CDR2 SQIVND (reference sequence). The CDR3 length is 14 residues. The ends were cut back, 5 bases at V and 3 bases at J, with 14 bases in the middle. The chain carries TRBV19 and TRBJ2-7, with D maybe TRBD1 (6 bases). This receptor was obtained from a man aged 40-49 years in good health and CMV-seronegative. Sequenced input: PBMCs. CDR3 protein: CASSAGTNVYEQYF. CDR3 nucleotides: TGTGCCAGTAGTGCCGGGACAAACGTCTACGAGCAGTACTTC. Full variable domain (outside the CDR3, taken from reference TRBV19 and TRBJ2-7): DGGITQSPKYLFRKEGQNVTLSCEQNLNHDAMYWYRQDPGQGLRLIYYSQIVNDFQKGDIAEGYSVSREKKESFPLTVTSAQKNPTAFYLCASSAGTNVYEQYFGPGTRLTVT.